Presented here are 17 T cell receptor beta chains from one specimen sequenced in a study of spatial heterogeneity in lung cancer. General observations from the study: Tumors with more nonsynonymous mutations had more expanded intratumoral alpha and beta TCRs.

Specified time point: sample taken at primary tumor resection. TCRdb passed the 5' RACE reads through MiXCR, listing each CDR3 protein once. The table has more than 20,000 distinct CDR3 sequences, about 2.7% seen once. Their antigen targets remain unknown. The sequencing used lung tumor tissue, collected at surgery. These receptors came from a male donor with early-stage non-small cell lung cancer.

This clonotype was counted ten times or more. V and J are TRBV12-3 or TRBV12-4 and TRBJ2-2; no clear D. CDR3 length: 14 amino acids. The V gene lost 3 bases and the J gene lost 4 bases, with 9 bases spanning the gap. CDR3 sequence: CASSLKGITGELFF. The DNA of the CDR3 is TGTGCCAGCAGTTTGAAAGGAATCACCGGGGAGCTGTTTTTT.

This clonotype came up many times. The chain links TRBV18 to TRBJ2-7; 12 positions agree with TRBD2. The ends lost 4 bases at V and 6 bases at J; junction bases unmatched: 7. The CDR3 is 15 residues long. CDR1 and CDR2 from the germline V gene are KGHSH and LQKENI. The DNA of the CDR3 is TGTGCCAGCTCACTAAATGGACTAGCGGGAACCGAGCAGTACTTC. Residues: CASSLNGLAGTEQYF.

In this sample, this clonotype turned up many times. J is TRBJ2-2 and V is TRBV5-1; D is unclear. Germline V gene data show CDR1 as SGHRS and CDR2 as YFSETQ. Trimming shortened V by 0 bases and J by 9 bases, and 18 bases separated the two germline ends. The CDR3 is 16 amino acids. The CDR3 DNA follows: TGCGCCAGCAGCTTGGATGCAGCCCTTAAGGCGCGGGAGCTGTTTTTT. It codes for CASSLDAALKARELFF.

In this sample, this clonotype is medium-sized. The chain uses TRBV4-3 and TRBJ2-1, with 9 positions matching TRBD2. The CDR3 runs 17 residues. Trimming removed 0 bases from V and 8 bases from J; junction bases left unmatched: 11. Germline CDR1 and CDR2: LGHNA and YSLEER. The CDR3, as DNA: TGCGCCAGCAGCCAAGATTGGTTGGCGGGAGGGCGATATGAGCAGTTCTTC. Protein: CASSQDWLAGGRYEQFF.

At least ten counts were recorded for this clonotype. The V and J genes are TRBV7-2 and TRBJ2-5; D possibly matches TRBD1 or TRBD2 (6 bases each). V was cut by 5 bases and J by 7 bases, with 20 bases left in between. Per germline, CDR1 SGHTA and CDR2 FQGNSA. The CDR3 sequence is 15 residues long. The CDR3 sequence: CASSRGGGNARTQYF. The CDR3 nucleotides read TGTGCCAGCAGCCGTGGGGGCGGGAATGCGCGGACCCAGTACTTC.

This clonotype was found many times. The chain recombines TRBV4-1 with TRBJ2-7; 7 bases fit TRBD1. After removal of 0 bases from V and 7 bases from J, the junction contained 6 bases not matched to a gene. The V gene's germline CDR1 is MGHRA and CDR2 YSYEKL. CDR3 length equals 14 residues. CDR3 nucleotides: TGCGCCAGCAGCCAAGATTTACAGGGGCAAGAGCAGTACTTC. Translating gives CASSQDLQGQEQYF.

This clonotype appeared many times. V gene TRBV6-1 combines with J gene TRBJ1-2; D is possibly TRBD1 (5 bases). The germline V and J ends were trimmed by 2 bases and 6 bases, with 10 bases remaining between them. The CDR3 runs to 13 residues. Germline-derived CDR1 and CDR2 are MNHNS and SASEGT. CDR3 protein: CASSESGADGYTF. DNA for the CDR3: TGTGCCAGCAGTGAAAGTGGGGCAGATGGCTACACCTTC.

There are many counts of this clonotype. The chain carries TRBV5-1 and TRBJ2-3; unclear D gene. In germline, CDR1 is SGHRS, CDR2 YFSETQ. V was cut by 0 bases and J by 2 bases, with 13 bases left in between. The CDR3 covers 16 residues. In nucleotides, the CDR3 is TGCGCCAGCAGCTTGGGTTGGGCTGCGTTCACAGATACGCAGTATTTT. Protein sequence: CASSLGWAAFTDTQYF.

There are many counts of this clonotype. At one end the junction does not follow the germline gene, possibly because of a read error. The rearrangement links TRBV20-1 to TRBJ2-2, with 9 bases aligning to TRBD2. Germline-derived CDR1 and CDR2 are DFQATT and SNEGSKA (reference sequence). This CDR3 comprises 15 residues. CDR3 residues: CSARASGTNTGELFF. The CDR3 nucleotides are TGCAGTGCGAGAGCTAGCGGGACTAACACCGGGGAGCTGTTTTTT.

This clonotype was recorded many times. The V and J genes are TRBV6-5 and TRBJ1-3; D unclear. This CDR3 comprises 12 residues. Trimming took off 4 bases at V and 9 bases at J, with 10 bases between the two ends. Germline lookup yields CDR1 MNHEY and CDR2 SVGAGI. This CDR3 is CASSSPGITIYF. For the CDR3, the DNA is TGTGCCAGCAGTTCCCCTGGGATCACCATATATTTT.

This clonotype was detected ten times or more. The chain is built from TRBV20-1 and TRBJ1-5; weak D call: TRBD1 (5 bases). V was pared by 6 bases and J by 0 bases, with 15 bases between. Germline assignment: CDR1 DFQATT and CDR2 SNEGSKA (reference sequence). The CDR3 loop spans 15 amino acids. The CDR3 is CSATPGGNSNQPQHF. Here the CDR3 DNA reads TGCAGTGCAACCCCCGGGGGGAATAGCAATCAGCCCCAGCATTTT.

This clonotype was seen a few times. J is TRBJ2-5 and V is TRBV6-1; D is undetermined. The CDR3 consists of 13 residues. Trimming cost V 6 bases and J 6 bases, with 14 bases left between them. Germline V gene lookup returns CDR1 MNHNS and CDR2 SASEGT. CDR3: CASSREKGQTQYF. DNA of the CDR3: TGTGCCAGCAGCCGCGAAAAAGGTCAGACCCAGTACTTC.

This clonotype was recorded at least ten times. The gene calls are TRBV11-2 and TRBJ2-7; the D gene is possibly TRBD1 (6 bases). CDR1 SGHAT and CDR2 FQNNGV come from the germline V gene. Trimming left V 5 bases short and J 3 bases short, with 14 bases between. This CDR3 has 14 amino acids. The CDR3 reads CASSGGQSLYEQYF. CDR3 in DNA: TGTGCCAGCAGCGGAGGACAGTCCCTCTACGAGCAGTACTTC.

This clonotype was seen at least ten times. This chain uses TRBV4-3 with TRBJ2-5; 9 bases line up with TRBD2. Germline CDR1 reads LGHNA; CDR2 reads YSLEER. After removal of 0 bases from V and 2 bases from J, the junction contained 16 bases not matched to a gene. This CDR3 has 20 amino acids. The CDR3 DNA follows: TGCGCCAGCAGCCAAGAAATGTTGCTAGGGGCGGGAGGGTCTCAAGAGACCCAGTACTTC. This gives the protein CASSQEMLLGAGGSQETQYF.

This clonotype was seen ten or more times. The V call is TRBV12-3 or TRBV12-4, the J call TRBJ2-2, with D perhaps matching TRBD1 or TRBD2 (5 bases each). The CDR3 is 15 residues long. V was clipped by 1 base and J by 5 bases, with 11 bases between them. The CDR3 is CASSLVGTRTGELFF. In DNA, the CDR3 is TGTGCCAGCAGTTTAGTAGGGACGCGAACCGGGGAGCTGTTTTTT.

This clonotype occurred many times. The chain uses TRBV18 and TRBJ1-4; D unclear. Trimming cost V 3 bases and J 6 bases, with 5 bases left between them. In germline, CDR1 is KGHSH, CDR2 LQKENI. The CDR3 runs 12 residues. CDR3: CASSPSDEKLFF. CDR3 in DNA: TGTGCCAGCTCACCCTCCGATGAAAAACTGTTTTTT.

Ten or more counts support this clonotype. This chain connects TRBV6-1 to TRBJ2-1; 9 bases line up with TRBD2. The CDR3 loop spans 14 amino acids. CDR1 and CDR2 (germline): MNHNS, SASEGT. V was clipped by 5 bases and J by 8 bases; unmatched bases: 7. The CDR3 nucleotides read TGTGCCAGCAGTAGTAGCGGGAGTATCGATGAGCAGTTCTTC. It translates to CASSSSGSIDEQFF.